The next 13 T cell receptor beta chains were all read from a single sample in a study of T cell responses to AZD1222 COVID-19 vaccine. Using immunoSEQ multiplex PCR, the repertoire was profiled, and TCRdb retains in-frame clones only, with some absent. The sample lists about 120,000 clones, around 90% occurring once. The sequencing used peripheral blood, collected on day 0 of AZD1222 vaccination. The receptors come from an adult in good health.

The rearrangement uses TRBV2 and TRBJ2-1; 8 positions agree with TRBD1. Germline V gene sequence: CDR1 SNHLY, CDR2 FYNNEI. This CDR3 spans 13 amino acids. J lost 10 bases, V lost 3 bases, and 5 bases had no gene match. The CDR3 loop reads CASSDRGQGEQFF. CDR3 DNA sequence: TGTGCCAGCAGTGACAGGGGGCAAGGGGAGCAGTTCTTC.

The chain combines TRBV28 with TRBJ2-7; 7 nucleotides line up with TRBD2. The CDR3 has 12 residues. The germline CDR1 and CDR2 sequences are MDHEN and SYDVKM. The trim removed 4 bases at V and 3 bases at J, leaving 0 bases unmatched. The CDR3 DNA follows: TGTGCCAGCAGTTGGGGGGGCTACGAGCAGTACTTC. The encoded protein is CASSWGGYEQYF.

V usage is TRBV19 and J usage is TRBJ2-3; 7 bases map to TRBD2. The CDR3 runs 15 residues. Germline trimming cut 6 bases from V and 5 bases from J; bases unmatched to any gene: 11. Germline V gene sequence: CDR1 LNHDA, CDR2 SQIVND (reference sequence). The CDR3 nucleotides are TGTGCCAGTAGAAGGGGAGGGGCGGGAGAAGATACGCAGTATTTT. It yields the protein CASRRGGAGEDTQYF.

V usage is TRBV5-1 and J usage is TRBJ1-2; 8 bases are shared with TRBD1. V trimming: 4 bases; J trimming: 2 bases; junction bases outside the gene matches: 10. Germline V lookup: CDR1 SGHRS, CDR2 YFSETQ. This CDR3 contains 16 residues. This chain's CDR3 is CASSQAQGAGNYGYTF. As DNA, the CDR3 is TGCGCCAGCAGCCAGGCCCAGGGGGCAGGGAACTATGGCTACACCTTC. Full variable domain (outside the CDR3, taken from reference TRBV5-1 and TRBJ1-2): KAGVTQTPRYLIKTRGQQVTLSCSPISGHRSVSWYQQTPGQGLQFLFEYFSETQRNKGNFPGRFSGRQFSNSRSEMNVSTLELGDSALYLCASSQAQGAGNYGYTFGSGTRLTVV.

The rearrangement joins TRBV2 to TRBJ1-5; 7 bases map to TRBD1. The germline V gene has CDR1 SNHLY and CDR2 FYNNEI. Trimming cost V 7 bases and J 2 bases; bases outside gene matches: 8. This CDR3 comprises 15 residues. The CDR3 reads CASTVGGGGNQPQHF. In DNA form, the CDR3 reads TGTGCCAGCACCGTGGGAGGGGGCGGCAATCAGCCCCAGCATTTT. Full variable domain (outside the CDR3, taken from reference TRBV2 and TRBJ1-5): EPEVTQTPSHQVTQMGQEVILRCVPISNHLYFYWYRQILGQKVEFLVSFYNNEISEKSEIFDDQFSVERPDGSNFTLKIRSTKLEDSAMYFCASTVGGGGNQPQHFGDGTRLSIL.

The V call is TRBV11-2, the J call TRBJ2-1; D remains unclear. There are 11 residues in the CDR3. Germline V gene data show CDR1 as SGHAT and CDR2 as FQNNGV. The V gene lost 8 bases and the J gene lost 4 bases, with 6 bases spanning the gap. CDR3 protein: CASGDYNEQFF. The CDR3 coding sequence is TGTGCCAGCGGGGATTACAATGAGCAGTTCTTC.

The chain combines TRBV5-1 with TRBJ2-7; 8 nucleotides agree with TRBD1. V shed 0 bases and J 6 bases; nucleotides not matched to a gene: 2. The germline V gene has CDR1 SGHRS and CDR2 YFSETQ. The CDR3 contains 13 residues. CDR3 in DNA: TGCGCCAGCAGCTTGGAGACAGGGGTCGAGCAGTACTTC. Amino acid sequence: CASSLETGVEQYF.

The chain is built from TRBV7-2 and TRBJ2-3; tentatively, D is TRBD2 (5 bases). The CDR3 spans 15 residues. Trimming pared 1 base from V and 6 bases from J, leaving 14 bases between. Germline CDR1 reads SGHTA; CDR2 reads FQGNSA. The CDR3 DNA reads as TGTGCCAGCAGCTTAGTGGACTTCGGGTCGGATACGCAGTATTTT. Encoded protein: CASSLVDFGSDTQYF.

This clone was seen a few times. The chain carries TRBV11-2 and TRBJ2-7; the D gene is possibly TRBD2 (7 bases). Trimming stripped 5 bases from V and 3 bases from J, with 20 bases between. This CDR3 contains 16 residues. CDR1 and CDR2 (germline): SGHAT, FQNNGV. The CDR3 is CASSPTLRGGGYEQYF. CDR3 nucleotide sequence: TGTGCCAGCAGCCCTACCCTGAGGGGAGGGGGCTACGAGCAGTACTTC.

The J gene is TRBJ2-7, the V gene TRBV5-4; TRBD2 matches at 8 bases. V gave up 4 bases and J gave up 3 bases; unmatched junction bases: 3. Germline V gene lookup returns CDR1 SGHNT and CDR2 YYREEE (reference sequence). The CDR3 consists of 13 residues. The CDR3 DNA reads as TGTGCCAGCAGCCGCACTAGCGGCTACGAGCAGTACTTC. Translation gives CASSRTSGYEQYF.

The chain has TRBV2 and TRBJ1-2; maybe TRBD1 (5 bases). Per the germline V gene, CDR1 is SNHLY and CDR2 is FYNNEI. V lost 3 bases, J lost 2 bases, and 10 bases lay in between. CDR3 length: 14 residues. The CDR3 DNA reads as TGTGCCAGCAGTGACAGCAGGGAGAACTATGGCTACACCTTC. Protein sequence: CASSDSRENYGYTF.

This rearrangement joins TRBV28 to TRBJ2-4; D unclear. CDR3 length equals 12 residues. Germline CDR1 is MDHEN and CDR2 is SYDVKM. V shed 5 bases and J shed 9 bases, with 11 bases lying between them. The CDR3 DNA reads as TGTGCCAGCAGTACCCCCTTGGCCATTCAGTACTTC. Amino acids: CASSTPLAIQYF.

The chain is built from TRBV29-1 and TRBJ1-1, with a tentative D call TRBD1 (6 bases). The CDR3 is 14 residues long. V gave up 5 bases and J gave up 3 bases, with 16 bases separating them. CDR1 SQVTM and CDR2 ANQGSEA come from the germline V gene. The chain's CDR3 is CSVTRGRGDTEAFF. The CDR3 coding sequence is TGCAGCGTTACTCGGGGGCGCGGAGACACTGAAGCTTTCTTT.